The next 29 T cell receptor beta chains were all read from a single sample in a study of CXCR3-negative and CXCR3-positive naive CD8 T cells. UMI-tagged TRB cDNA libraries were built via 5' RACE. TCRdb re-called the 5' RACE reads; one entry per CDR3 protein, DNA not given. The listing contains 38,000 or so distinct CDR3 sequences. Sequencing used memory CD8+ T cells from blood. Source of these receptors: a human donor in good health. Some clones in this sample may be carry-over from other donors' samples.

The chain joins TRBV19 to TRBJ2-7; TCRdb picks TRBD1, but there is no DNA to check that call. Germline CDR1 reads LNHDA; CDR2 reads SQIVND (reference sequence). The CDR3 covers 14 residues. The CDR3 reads CASSIGSATYEQYF.

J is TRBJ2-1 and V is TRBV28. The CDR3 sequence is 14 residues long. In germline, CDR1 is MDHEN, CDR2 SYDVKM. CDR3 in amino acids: CASSSRLLWNEQFF.

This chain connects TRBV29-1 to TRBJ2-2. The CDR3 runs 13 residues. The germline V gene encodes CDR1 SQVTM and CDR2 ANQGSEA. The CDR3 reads CSVVRQDRQELFF.

This CDR3 reads CASSQEGLAYEQYF. This chain uses TRBV4-1 with TRBJ2-7; checking the TCRdb D call of TRBD2 is not possible without DNA. CDR3 size: 14 residues. Per the germline V gene, CDR1 is MGHRA and CDR2 is YSYEKL.

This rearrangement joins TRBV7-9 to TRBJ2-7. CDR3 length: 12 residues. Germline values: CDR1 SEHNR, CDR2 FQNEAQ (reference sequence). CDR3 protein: CASSPAYNEQFF.

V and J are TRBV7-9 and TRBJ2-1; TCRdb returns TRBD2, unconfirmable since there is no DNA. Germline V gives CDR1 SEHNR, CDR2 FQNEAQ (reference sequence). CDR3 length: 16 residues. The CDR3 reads CASSFIAGGLLNEQFF.

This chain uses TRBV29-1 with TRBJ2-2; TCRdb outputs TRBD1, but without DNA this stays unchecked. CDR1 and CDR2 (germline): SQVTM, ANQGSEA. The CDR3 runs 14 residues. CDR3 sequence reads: CSVLGQTNTGELFF.

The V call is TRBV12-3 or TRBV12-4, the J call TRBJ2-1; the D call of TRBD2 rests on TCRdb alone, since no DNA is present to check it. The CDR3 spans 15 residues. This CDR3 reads CASSFGTASYNEQFF.

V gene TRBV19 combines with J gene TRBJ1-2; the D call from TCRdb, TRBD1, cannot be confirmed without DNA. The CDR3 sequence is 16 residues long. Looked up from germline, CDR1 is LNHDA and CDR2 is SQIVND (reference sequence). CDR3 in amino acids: CASSIDGQAPLRGYTF.

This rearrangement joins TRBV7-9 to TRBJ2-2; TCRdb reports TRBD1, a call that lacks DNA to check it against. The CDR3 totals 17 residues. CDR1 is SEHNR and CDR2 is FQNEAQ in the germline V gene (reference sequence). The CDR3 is CASSSPFGGANTGELFF.

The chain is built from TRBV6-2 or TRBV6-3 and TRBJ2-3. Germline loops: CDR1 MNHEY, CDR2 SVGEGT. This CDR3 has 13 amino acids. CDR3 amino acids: CASSYSELDTQYF.

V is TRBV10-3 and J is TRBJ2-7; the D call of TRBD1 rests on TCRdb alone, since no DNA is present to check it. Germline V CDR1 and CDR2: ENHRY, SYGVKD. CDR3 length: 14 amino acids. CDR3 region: CAISELGETYEQYF.

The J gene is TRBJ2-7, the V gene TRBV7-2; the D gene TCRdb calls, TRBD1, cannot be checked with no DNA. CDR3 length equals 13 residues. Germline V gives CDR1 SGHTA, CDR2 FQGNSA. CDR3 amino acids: CASSLQGPHEQYF.

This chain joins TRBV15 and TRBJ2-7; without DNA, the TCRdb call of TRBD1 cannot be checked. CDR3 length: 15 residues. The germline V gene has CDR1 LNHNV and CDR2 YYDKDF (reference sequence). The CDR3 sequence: CATSRDSGASYEQYF.

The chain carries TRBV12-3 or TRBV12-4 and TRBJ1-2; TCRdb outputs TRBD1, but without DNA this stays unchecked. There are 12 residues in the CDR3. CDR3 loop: CATQRQYYGYTF.

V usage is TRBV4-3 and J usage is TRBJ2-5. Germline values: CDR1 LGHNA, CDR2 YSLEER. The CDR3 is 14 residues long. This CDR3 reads CASSQAYAKETQYF.

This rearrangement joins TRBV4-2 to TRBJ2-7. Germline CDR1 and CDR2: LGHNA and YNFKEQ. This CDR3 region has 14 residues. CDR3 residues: CASSSSGISYEQYF.

CDR3 in amino acids: CASSKGPDPGYTF. J is TRBJ1-2 and V is TRBV9; lacking DNA, the TRBD1 call made by TCRdb goes unchecked. Per germline, CDR1 SGDLS and CDR2 YYNGEE. The CDR3 totals 13 residues.

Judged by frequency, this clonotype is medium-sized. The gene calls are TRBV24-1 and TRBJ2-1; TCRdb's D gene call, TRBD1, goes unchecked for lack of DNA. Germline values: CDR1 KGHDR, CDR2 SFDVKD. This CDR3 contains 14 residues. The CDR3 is CATSGDRLDNEQFF.

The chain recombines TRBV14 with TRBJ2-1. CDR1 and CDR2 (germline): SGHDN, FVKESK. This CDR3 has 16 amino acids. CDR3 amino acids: CASSQQVLVGYNEQFF.

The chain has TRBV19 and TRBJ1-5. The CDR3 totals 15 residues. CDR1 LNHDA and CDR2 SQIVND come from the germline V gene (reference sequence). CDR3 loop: CASSIDSESDSPQHF. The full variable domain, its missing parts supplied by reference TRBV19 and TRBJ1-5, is DGGITQSPKYLFRKEGQNVTLSCEQNLNHDAMYWYRQDPGQGLRLIYYSQIVNDFQKGDIAEGYSVSREKKESFPLTVTSAQKNPTAFYLCASSIDSESDSPQHFGDGTRLSIL.

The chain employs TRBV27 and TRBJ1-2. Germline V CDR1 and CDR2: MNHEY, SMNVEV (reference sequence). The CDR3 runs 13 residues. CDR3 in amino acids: CASRLPQVYGYTF.

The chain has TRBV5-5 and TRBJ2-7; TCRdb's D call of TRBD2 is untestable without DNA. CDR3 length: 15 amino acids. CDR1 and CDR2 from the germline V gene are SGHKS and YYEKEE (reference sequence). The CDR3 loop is CASSLWAGPSYEQYF.

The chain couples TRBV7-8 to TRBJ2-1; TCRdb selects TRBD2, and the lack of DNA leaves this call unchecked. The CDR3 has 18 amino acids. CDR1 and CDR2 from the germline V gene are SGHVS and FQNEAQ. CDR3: CASSSMTSGGIGYNEQFF.

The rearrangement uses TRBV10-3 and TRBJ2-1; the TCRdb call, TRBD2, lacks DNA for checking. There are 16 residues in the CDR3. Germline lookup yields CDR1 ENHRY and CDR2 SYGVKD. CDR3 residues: CAISESLAGGPDEQFF.

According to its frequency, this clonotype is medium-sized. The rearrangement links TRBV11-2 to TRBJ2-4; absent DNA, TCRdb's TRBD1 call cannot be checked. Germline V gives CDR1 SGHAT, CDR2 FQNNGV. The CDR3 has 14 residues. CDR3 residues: CASSLGDAADIQYF.

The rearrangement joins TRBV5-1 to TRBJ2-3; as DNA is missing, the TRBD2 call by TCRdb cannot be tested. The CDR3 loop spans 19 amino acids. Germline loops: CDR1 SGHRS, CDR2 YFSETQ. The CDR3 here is CASSLPTSGGAWLPDTQYF. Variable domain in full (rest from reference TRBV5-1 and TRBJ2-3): KAGVTQTPRYLIKTRGQQVTLSCSPISGHRSVSWYQQTPGQGLQFLFEYFSETQRNKGNFPGRFSGRQFSNSRSEMNVSTLELGDSALYLCASSLPTSGGAWLPDTQYFGPGTRLTVL.

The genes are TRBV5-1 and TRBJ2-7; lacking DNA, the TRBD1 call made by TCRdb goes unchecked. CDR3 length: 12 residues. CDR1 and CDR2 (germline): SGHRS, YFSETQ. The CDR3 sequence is CASRFQGDEQYF.

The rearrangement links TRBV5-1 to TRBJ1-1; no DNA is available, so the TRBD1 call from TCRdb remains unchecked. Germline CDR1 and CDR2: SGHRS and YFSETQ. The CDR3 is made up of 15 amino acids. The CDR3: CASSPLGGDYTEAFF.